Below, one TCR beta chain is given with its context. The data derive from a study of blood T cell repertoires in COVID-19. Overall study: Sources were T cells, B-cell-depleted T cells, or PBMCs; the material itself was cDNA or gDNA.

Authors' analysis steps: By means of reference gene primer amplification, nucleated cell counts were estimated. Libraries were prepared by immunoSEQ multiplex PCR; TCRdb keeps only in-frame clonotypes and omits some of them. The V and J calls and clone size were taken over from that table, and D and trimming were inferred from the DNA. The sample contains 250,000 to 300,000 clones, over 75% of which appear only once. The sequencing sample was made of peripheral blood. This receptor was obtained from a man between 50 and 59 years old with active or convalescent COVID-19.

In DNA, the CDR3 is TGTGCCACCAGCCTGGGACAGCTAACTTTCTTT. It specifies CATSLGQLTFF. The chain has TRBV24-1 and TRBJ1-1, with TRBD1 matching over 7 bases. CDR3 size: 11 residues. Germline-derived CDR1 and CDR2 are KGHDR and SFDVKD. Germline trimming cut 7 bases from V and 12 bases from J; bases unmatched to any gene: 7.